This T cell receptor (beta chain) was recovered during a study of technical replicates of blood from a few donors. V was pared by 11 bases and J by 5 bases, with 18 bases between. CDR3 length: 13 amino acids. Germline CDR1 and CDR2: LNHNV and YYDKDF (reference sequence). The protocol was immunoSEQ multiplex PCR, while the TCRdb copy is restricted to in-frame clones and leaves out a portion. Here the sample spans tens of thousands of clones, roughly 95% being singletons. V usage is TRBV15 and J usage is TRBJ1-1; D might be TRBD1 (5 bases). The receptor was derived from a human donor in good health. Some clones in this sample may be carry-over from other donors' samples. Sequencing was performed on PBMCs. CDR3 DNA sequence: TGTGCCGCTCGCGGGGCTGTGGTGACTGAAGCTTTCTTT. This codes for CAARGAVVTEAFF.